The table lists the clone carrying this T cell receptor beta chain with many counts. This entry comes from a study of regulatory T cells in long-lasting Graves disease. Arm-PCR of CDR3 regions and iRepertoire HTBI primers were the basis on which TCR beta libraries were built. TCRdb redid the calling of the multiplex PCR reads with MiXCR, one entry per CDR3 protein. This sample has just over 600,000 distinct CDR3 sequences, with less than 20% found just once. The length of the CDR3 is 15 residues. The V and J ends lost 5 bases and 5 bases respectively, with 13 bases between them. Germline V CDR1 and CDR2: SNHLY, FYNNEI. Regarding time point: newly diagnosed GD, antithyroid drugs for less than 3 months. Construction of the TCR library relied on RNA isolated from PBMCs. In addition, the sample was reused for a study of T cells in Graves' hyperthyroidism and ophthalmopathy. That work states: The study defined stable Graves' hyperthyroidism as no ophthalmopathy progression within 18 months. Researchers ran a first-round RT-PCR on the TCR CDR3 using the HTBI primer set.

The chain links TRBV2 to TRBJ1-6, with D perhaps matching TRBD1 (6 bases). The input for sequencing was peripheral blood mononuclear cells (PBMCs), taken at new diagnosis, from a patient treated with antithyroid drugs. The sequence derives from a woman aged 30 to 39 with Graves disease. CDR3 nucleotides: TGTGCCAGCAGTAAAGGGGGAGGGGATAATTCACCCCTCCACTTT. Its translation is CASSKGGGDNSPLHF.